The 29 T cell receptor beta chains below all came from one sample that was sequenced in a study of T cell responses to AZD1222 COVID-19 vaccine. Measured with immunoSEQ multiplex PCR; TCRdb has only the in-frame clones, and not every one. The sample lists nearly 35,000 clones, 85% to 90% occurring once. This specimen consisted of peripheral blood, obtained 28 days after the second AZD1222 dose. These receptors were taken from an adult who received the AZD1222 COVID-19 vaccine.

The chain recombines TRBV15 with TRBJ1-4; the match to TRBD1 covers 7 bases. V was pared by 0 bases and J by 10 bases, with 5 bases of the junction left unmatched. This CDR3 region has 14 residues. The V gene's germline CDR1 is LNHNV and CDR2 YYDKDF (reference sequence). DNA for the CDR3: TGTGCCACCAGCAGAGAGCGACAGGGACGAAAACTGTTTTTT. This sequence encodes CATSRERQGRKLFF.

This rearrangement joins TRBV19 to TRBJ2-3, with 14 bases lining up with TRBD2. Germline lookup yields CDR1 LNHDA and CDR2 SQIVND (reference sequence). The V and J ends lost 6 bases and 5 bases, in that order; junction bases with no gene match: 4. The CDR3 consists of 15 residues. The CDR3 coding sequence is TGTGCCAGTAGCAGACTAGCGGGAGGGATAGATACGCAGTATTTT. As protein: CASSRLAGGIDTQYF.

As concerns this clone: It is unclear where the CDR3 begins or ends on the DNA, so no DNA is shown, and the CDR3 is as TCRdb lists it. The gene calls are TRBV4-1 and TRBJ2-7; TRBD2 is the table's D call and was not checked against the DNA. The CDR3 has 13 residues if both end residues are counted. Germline V gene lookup returns CDR1 MGHRA and CDR2 YSYEKL. CDR3 region: CASSQVAGGSRYF.

This chain joins TRBV30 and TRBJ2-7; D is perhaps TRBD1 (5 bases). Trimming removed 2 bases from V and 3 bases from J, with 8 bases in between. CDR1 and CDR2 (germline): GTSNPN, SVGIG (reference sequence). This CDR3 has 12 amino acids. The CDR3 reads CAWSLTDYEQYF. The DNA of the CDR3 is TGTGCCTGGAGTTTGACAGACTACGAGCAGTACTTC.

V usage is TRBV20-1 and J usage is TRBJ2-3; D is unresolved. From germline, CDR1 is DFQATT and CDR2 SNEGSKA (reference sequence). V lost 6 bases and J lost 4, with 8 bases in between. The CDR3 has 11 amino acids. CDR3 amino acids: CSALVPDTQYF. The CDR3 DNA reads TGCAGTGCCCTAGTCCCAGATACGCAGTATTTT.

In its sample, this clone was seen once. The rearrangement uses TRBV5-1 and TRBJ1-2, with a possible D match to TRBD1 (6 bases). The V and J ends lost 6 bases and 6 bases respectively, with 15 bases between them. CDR1 is SGHRS and CDR2 is YFSETQ in the germline V gene. This CDR3 has 13 amino acids. The CDR3 DNA sequence: TGCGCCAGCAAGGGGGACGAGAGCGATGGCTACACCTTC. This gives the protein CASKGDESDGYTF.

This rearrangement joins TRBV3-1 (or the pseudogene TRBV3-2) to TRBJ1-1, with D perhaps TRBD1 (5 bases). The germline gives CDR1 LGHDT, CDR2 YNNKEL (reference sequence). V was shortened by 0 bases and J by 10 bases, with 12 bases between the two germline ends. CDR3 length: 13 residues. The CDR3 loop reads CASSQDSVGGAFF. The CDR3 DNA sequence: TGTGCCAGCAGCCAAGACAGTGTGGGGGGAGCTTTCTTT.

This chain joins TRBV18 and TRBJ1-4; D uncertain. Trimming stripped 0 bases from V and 8 bases from J, with 4 bases between. The CDR3 covers 12 residues. CDR1 and CDR2 from the germline V gene are KGHSH and LQKENI. The DNA of the CDR3 is TGTGCCAGCTCACCACCGGGGGAAAAACTGTTTTTT. Translating gives CASSPPGEKLFF.

The chain carries TRBV5-1 and TRBJ2-7; TRBD2 aligns across 10 bases. J lost 0 bases, V lost 3 bases, and 6 bases had no gene match. CDR3 length: 16 residues. Germline assignment: CDR1 SGHRS and CDR2 YFSETQ. The CDR3, as DNA: TGCGCCAGCAGCTCCCCGGGACTAGCGATCTCCTACGAGCAGTACTTC. Translating it yields CASSSPGLAISYEQYF.

This rearrangement joins TRBV12-3 or TRBV12-4 to TRBJ1-3; unclear D gene. This CDR3 contains 12 residues. The germline V and J ends were trimmed by 4 bases and 3 bases, with 4 bases remaining between them. The CDR3 reads CASSSFGNTIYF. The CDR3 DNA sequence: TGTGCCAGCAGTTCGTTTGGAAACACCATATATTTT.

V gene TRBV5-6 combines with J gene TRBJ2-3; TRBD1 aligns across 10 bases. V was pared by 4 bases and J by 0 bases, with 2 bases of the junction left unmatched. This CDR3 comprises 15 residues. Per the germline V gene, CDR1 is SGHDT and CDR2 is YYEEEE. CDR3 amino acids: CASSRDRGSTDTQYF. For the CDR3, the DNA is TGTGCCAGCAGCCGGGACAGGGGAAGCACAGATACGCAGTATTTT.

The rearrangement uses TRBV30 and TRBJ1-1; D possibly corresponds to TRBD1 (6 bases). V shed 6 bases and J shed 0 bases, with 14 bases lying between them. CDR3 length: 14 residues. Germline V gene sequence: CDR1 GTSNPN, CDR2 SVGIG (reference sequence). The CDR3 here is CACNLGGMNTEAFF. In DNA form, the CDR3 reads TGTGCCTGCAACCTAGGGGGTATGAACACTGAAGCTTTCTTT.

The chain joins TRBV6-5 to TRBJ1-2; TRBD1 agrees at 8 bases. The J segment lost 4 bases and the V segment lost 7 bases, leaving 5 bases of the junction unmatched. The CDR3 totals 13 residues. The germline V gene has CDR1 MNHEY and CDR2 SVGAGI. CDR3 protein: CASKTDRAYGYTF. The CDR3, as DNA: TGTGCCAGCAAGACGGACAGGGCCTATGGCTACACCTTC.

The DNA of the CDR3 is TGCGCCAGCAGTCGGTTACCTCTAGCGGAGTCCTACAATGAGCAGTTCTTC. Translation gives CASSRLPLAESYNEQFF. The chain uses TRBV4-1 and TRBJ2-1, with 7 bases that match TRBD2. Trimming cost V 6 bases and J 1 base; bases outside gene matches: 12. CDR1 is MGHRA and CDR2 is YSYEKL in the germline V gene. This CDR3 comprises 17 residues.

The chain couples TRBV5-4 to TRBJ2-7; 8 bases are a match to TRBD1. The CDR3 runs to 14 residues. Germline lookup yields CDR1 SGHNT and CDR2 YYREEE (reference sequence). V lost 4 bases, J lost 0 bases, and 3 bases stayed unmatched. In DNA, the CDR3 is TGTGCCAGCAGCCACACAGGGGGCTCCTACGAGCAGTACTTC. It yields the protein CASSHTGGSYEQYF.

The rearrangement links TRBV5-4 to TRBJ1-1; D perhaps matches TRBD1 (6 bases). The CDR3 is 15 residues long. In germline, CDR1 is SGHNT, CDR2 YYREEE (reference sequence). Trimming shortened V by 4 bases and J by 0 bases, and 13 bases separated the two germline ends. In DNA, the CDR3 is TGTGCCAGCAGCCCTAGGGGGGACTTGAACACTGAAGCTTTCTTT. Amino acid sequence: CASSPRGDLNTEAFF.

This clone showed up just once. The CDR3 region is CASSPRGGLTATEAFF. CDR3 DNA sequence: TGTGCCAGCTCACCCAGGGGTGGACTTACTGCCACTGAAGCTTTCTTT. The chain has TRBV18 and TRBJ1-1; D possibly corresponds to TRBD1 (6 bases). The CDR3 contains 16 residues. Germline V CDR1 and CDR2: KGHSH, LQKENI. Trimming removed 3 bases from V and 4 bases from J, with 18 bases in between.

The chain uses TRBV11-2 and TRBJ2-3; D remains ambiguous. This CDR3 has 15 residues. Germline CDR1 reads SGHAT; CDR2 reads FQNNGV. V lost 2 bases, J lost 3 bases, and 12 bases lay in between. CDR3 sequence reads: CASSLNRAPTDTQYF. CDR3 coding DNA: TGTGCCAGCAGCTTAAATCGGGCACCGACAGATACGCAGTATTTT.

This clone appeared a few times. The chain uses TRBV27 and TRBJ1-2; D is unclear. With 0 bases removed from V and 4 bases from J, the gap between germline ends came to 9 bases. CDR1 MNHEY and CDR2 SMNVEV come from the germline V gene (reference sequence). This CDR3 region has 14 residues. The CDR3 region has the DNA TGTGCCAGCAGTTTATCGGACCTGTTCTATGGCTACACCTTC. Its translation is CASSLSDLFYGYTF.

The chain employs TRBV5-1 and TRBJ2-7; no reliable D call. Germline CDR1 is SGHRS and CDR2 is YFSETQ. V lost 5 bases and J lost 4, with 16 bases in between. This CDR3 comprises 14 residues. CDR3 residues: CASSPVLGNYEQYF. Here the CDR3 DNA reads TGCGCCAGCAGTCCCGTTCTAGGGAATTACGAGCAGTACTTC.

V usage is TRBV18 and J usage is TRBJ2-7, with D perhaps matching TRBD2 (5 bases). Trimming took 1 base from V and 9 from J, leaving 16 bases between them. CDR1 is KGHSH and CDR2 is LQKENI in the germline V gene. The CDR3 is made up of 14 amino acids. CDR3 DNA sequence: TGTGCCAGCTCACCACTGGAGGACCTCGGCGGGCAGTACTTC. The encoded protein is CASSPLEDLGGQYF.

This clone was counted once. V is TRBV24-1 and J is TRBJ1-2; no clear D gene. Trimming took 4 bases from V and 8 from J, leaving 10 bases between them. The CDR3 covers 12 residues. Germline CDR1 is KGHDR and CDR2 is SFDVKD. For the CDR3, the DNA is TGTGCCACCAGTGACCCGACGGGAGGCTACACCTTC. Translation: CATSDPTGGYTF.

The V and J genes are TRBV28 and TRBJ2-4; D tentatively fits TRBD1 or TRBD2 (5 bases each). Germline CDR1 and CDR2: MDHEN and SYDVKM. Trimming removed 4 bases at V and 0 bases at J, with 19 bases between. The CDR3 contains 18 residues. CDR3 DNA: TGTGCCAGCAGTTACCCTTATCGAGGGGATGGAGCCAAAAACATTCAGTACTTC. Translating gives CASSYPYRGDGAKNIQYF.

The chain recombines TRBV25-1 with TRBJ2-1; 11 bases align to TRBD1. The CDR3 runs to 16 residues. The V segment lost 5 bases and the J segment 4 bases; nucleotides outside the gene matches: 7. Germline V gives CDR1 MGHDK, CDR2 SYGVNS. The CDR3 is CASSKTGTGGYNEQFF. CDR3 sequence (DNA): TGTGCCAGCAGTAAAACCGGGACAGGGGGTTACAATGAGCAGTTCTTC.

In regard to this clone: Because the CDR3 is missing its conserved closing phenylalanine or tryptophan, this is likely a read error. No DNA is shown, since the ends of the CDR3 on it are uncertain; the CDR3 is the one TCRdb lists. The gene calls are TRBV6-1 and TRBJ1-1. Germline V lookup: CDR1 MNHNS, CDR2 SASEGT. Both ends counted, the CDR3 spans 15 residues. CDR3: CASSEGGDWIDPRTS.

V and J are TRBV30 and TRBJ2-5, with 10 positions matching TRBD2. Germline V gives CDR1 GTSNPN, CDR2 SVGIG (reference sequence). CDR3 length equals 18 residues. J gave up 5 bases and V 4 bases, and 19 bases lay outside the gene matches. The CDR3 region is CAWIPRRGSGGVAETQYF. As DNA, the CDR3 is TGTGCCTGGATCCCGCGGAGGGGGAGCGGGGGGGTCGCGGAGACCCAGTACTTC.

The CDR3 region has the DNA TGTGCCAGCAGCTTAACGACGGCTAGCGGTCGGGAGCAGTTCTTC. It yields the protein CASSLTTASGREQFF. J is TRBJ2-1 and V is TRBV7-3, with 7 bases lining up with TRBD2. Trimming took 0 bases from V and 10 from J; bases not matched to a gene: 9. Germline loops: CDR1 SGHTA, CDR2 FQGTGA. CDR3 size: 15 residues. The variable domain in full, completed from reference TRBV7-3 and TRBJ2-1, reads GAGVSQTPSNKVTEKGKYVELRCDPISGHTALYWYRQSLGQGPEFLIYFQGTGAADDSGLPNDRFFAVRPEGSVSTLKIQRTERGDSAVYLCASSLTTASGREQFFGPGTRLTVL.

By proportion, this clone is medium-sized (0.01 to 0.1%). The chain is built from TRBV28 and TRBJ1-3; D gene unclear. V was trimmed by 6 bases and J by 4 bases, leaving 13 bases between them. Per the germline V gene, CDR1 is MDHEN and CDR2 is SYDVKM. This CDR3 has 14 residues. Here the CDR3 DNA reads TGTGCCAGCAGATTACCCGGGCCAGGAAACACCATATATTTT. Its protein product is CASRLPGPGNTIYF.

The chain carries TRBV5-4 and TRBJ1-4, with D uncertain. Trimming removed 4 bases at V and 5 bases at J, with 21 bases between. Germline V lookup: CDR1 SGHNT, CDR2 YYREEE (reference sequence). The CDR3 is 17 residues long. DNA for the CDR3: TGTGCCAGCAGCACCGGGAACCGACGGAGCCAAAATGAAAAACTGTTTTTT. It translates to CASSTGNRRSQNEKLFF. The entire variable domain, with the rest obtained from reference TRBV5-4 and TRBJ1-4, is as follows: ETGVTQSPTHLIKTRGQQVTLRCSSQSGHNTVSWYQQALGQGPQFIFQYYREEENGRGNFPPRFSGLQFPNYSSELNVNALELDDSALYLCASSTGNRRSQNEKLFFGSGTQLSVL.